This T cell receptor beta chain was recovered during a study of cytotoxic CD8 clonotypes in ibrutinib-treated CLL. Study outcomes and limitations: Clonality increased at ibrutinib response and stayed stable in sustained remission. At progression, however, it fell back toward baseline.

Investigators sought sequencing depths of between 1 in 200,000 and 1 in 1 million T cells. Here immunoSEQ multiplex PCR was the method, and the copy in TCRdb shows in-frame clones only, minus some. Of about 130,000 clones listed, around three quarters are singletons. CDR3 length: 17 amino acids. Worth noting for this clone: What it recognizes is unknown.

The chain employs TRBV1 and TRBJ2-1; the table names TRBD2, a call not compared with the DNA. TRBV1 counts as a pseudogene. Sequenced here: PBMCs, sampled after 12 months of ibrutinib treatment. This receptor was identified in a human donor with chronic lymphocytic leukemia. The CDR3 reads CTSSQQELERRSHEQFF. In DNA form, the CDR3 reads TGCACCAGCAGCCAACAGGAACTCGAGCGGAGATCCCATGAGCAGTTCTTC.